This TCR beta chain was recorded in a study of sequential checkpoint blockade in melanoma. Overall study context: DNA from some 84 pretreatment tumor samples underwent TCRβ immunosequencing. About two dozen patients had tumor biopsies before treatment and at week 13.

General observations from the study: Clinical benefit was about 30 times likelier when tumor T-cell fraction and clonality increased.

Sequencing was performed with immunoSEQ multiplex PCR; in TCRdb, only in-frame clones are kept and a portion is missing. Seen here are 15,000 to 20,000 clones, roughly 73% observed once, and the top ten hold 4.5% to 5.5%. Trimming left V 5 bases short and J 3 bases short, with 17 bases between. Germline CDR1 and CDR2: MNHGY and SAAAGT. This CDR3 has 16 residues. Stated treatment: randomized to nivolumab then ipilimumab (arm A) or the reverse (arm B). Patients had received no earlier DNA-damaging chemotherapy. A note on this clone: What it recognizes is unknown.

Sequenced here: tumor tissue (inferred from file names), sampled from a patient given nivolumab and ipilimumab in sequence. This TCR derives from a human donor with melanoma. The chain is built from TRBV6-8 and TRBJ1-5; D is perhaps TRBD1 (5 bases). In DNA, the CDR3 is TGTGCCAGCAGTGACCTCTCCGCAGGGACCAATCAGCCCCAGCATTTT. Protein product: CASSDLSAGTNQPQHF.